This T cell receptor (beta chain) came from a study of patients and donors after allogeneic stem cell transplantation (dated by TCRdb to 2018 to 2020). This clonotype came up many times. Its specific antigen is unknown. No clone much larger than this one lies a single base away; base qualities are absent. The CDR3 runs 14 amino acids, cysteine and phenylalanine included. Left in the record is the CDR3 DNA by itself, 42 bases read in frame from the first base. CDR1 and CDR2, per the germline V gene, are LGHNA and YSLEER. V loses 4 bases, J loses 1 base, and the germline ends lie 8 bases apart. Library preparation was by RT-PCR. These reads were obtained on a NextSeq 550. Using fastp at Q25 and MiXCR, TCRdb reprocessed the public reads and kept productive beta chains. Here each entry gathers all rows of one CDR3 protein and keeps the most common genes and DNA. The sample records about 960,000 distinct CDR3 sequences, about 20% of which are singletons. Clones ranked in the top ten supply around 6% of the sample.

Sequencing was performed on blood, either unsorted or a sorted T cell fraction (not recorded which). This chain is built from TRBV4-3 and TRBJ2-1, with no D gene named confidently. The clonotype was recovered from a human donor who was either an allogeneic HSCT recipient or a stem cell or donor lymphocyte infusion donor (not recorded which). It is not recorded whose cells these are; they may come from a transplant donor. The nucleotide sequence reads as follows: TGCGCCAGCAGCCCCCAGGTATCCTACAATGAGCAGTTCTTC. Its amino acids are CASSPQVSYNEQFF.